These T cell receptor beta chains were read from a single sample in a study of beta chain features in type 1 diabetes. TCRdb keeps only in-frame clones here, not all; method: immunoSEQ multiplex PCR. The repertoire has some 300,000 clones, around 7.8% of them found once; the top ten carry more than 1%. Sequenced sample: central memory CD4+ T cells from blood. These receptors came from a woman younger than 30 in good health. CDR3s include the opening cysteine and the closing phenylalanine or tryptophan. The D gene is left open where the match is weak. Size values are once, few and many counts, or a class for expanded clones, and some rows have none.

v_gene	d_gene	abundance	j_gene	CDR3nt	CDR3aa
TRBV12-5	-	-	TRBJ2-1	TGTGCTAGTGGTCTCGGGTGGGGGTCAGGGAATGAGCAGTTCTTC	CASGLGWGSGNEQFF
TRBV7-2	-	-	TRBJ2-2	TGTGCCAGCAGCTTACTTACGGGGCATTGGCGTGAAGTCGCCGGGGAGCTGTTTTTT	CASSLLTGHWREVAGELFF
TRBV2	TRBD1	few	TRBJ1-5	TGTGCCAGTCATACAGGGGGGAGCAATCAGCCCCAGCATTTT	CASHTGGSNQPQHF
TRBV30	-	-	TRBJ1-2	TGTGCCTGGAGCGGGCATAGCCGGATCTATGGCTACACCTTC	CAWSGHSRIYGYTF
TRBV6-6	-	-	TRBJ2-5	TGTGCCAGCAGCCCGGGCCAAGAGACCCAGTACTTC	CASSPGQETQYF
TRBV2	-	few	TRBJ2-5	TGTGCCAGCGCGAGCCTCGAAGAGACCCAGTACTTC	CASASLEETQYF
TRBV29-1	-	-	TRBJ1-2	TGCAGCGTTGACAATACCGGTATCTACACCTTC	CSVDNTGIYTF
TRBV28	-	-	TRBJ1-5	TGTGCCAGCAGGGGGACACATCAGCCCCAGCATTTT	CASRGTHQPQHF
TRBV7-9	-	-	TRBJ2-2	TGTGCCAGCAGCCTACCGACAGGTGCGAACACCGGGGAGCTGTTTTTT	CASSLPTGANTGELFF
TRBV5-4	-	few	TRBJ2-4	TGTGCCAGCAGCTGGGACGGGGGTCGGAACATTCAGTACTTC	CASSWDGGRNIQYF
TRBV5-1	TRBD1	few	TRBJ1-2	TGCGCCAGCAGCCGGTTAGAGACAGGGGGACGTGGCTACACCTTC	CASSRLETGGRGYTF
TRBV28	-	few	TRBJ1-2	TGTGCCAGCAGCGTAGGAGGGCGTTATGGCTACACCTTC	CASSVGGRYGYTF
TRBV2	-	-	TRBJ2-7	TGTGCCAGCTGGACAATCCGGGGCTTCTACGAGCAGTACTTC	CASWTIRGFYEQYF
TRBV2	-	many	TRBJ2-5	TGTGCCAGCAGTGTCCAAGAGACCCAGTACTTC	CASSVQETQYF
TRBV28	TRBD1	few	TRBJ1-2	TGTGCCAGCAGTTTACTGGACAGGGAGTCCTATGGCTACACCTTC	CASSLLDRESYGYTF
TRBV6-4	-	many	TRBJ1-1	TGTGCCAGCAGTGCTGGGCCGGACACTGAAGCTTTCTTT	CASSAGPDTEAFF
TRBV7-9	-	few	TRBJ2-1	TGTGCCAGCAGCTTGACAGTAGGTTCCTACAATGAGCAGTTCTTC	CASSLTVGSYNEQFF
TRBV19	-	few	TRBJ2-3	TGTGCCAGTAGGACTAGGGGCACAGATACGCAGTATTTT	CASRTRGTDTQYF
TRBV6-6	TRBD2	few	TRBJ2-2	TGTGCCAGCAGGCTGACTAGCGCGGACACCGGGGAGCTGTTTTTT	CASRLTSADTGELFF
TRBV7-9	TRBD1	-	TRBJ1-1	TGTGCCAGCAGCTTGACCGGGACAGGGTTTGAAGCTTTCTTT	CASSLTGTGFEAFF
TRBV15	TRBD1	-	TRBJ1-3	TGTGCCACCAGCAGAGTAGACAGGGCATCTGGAAACACCATATATTTT	CATSRVDRASGNTIYF
TRBV9	-	few	TRBJ2-1	TGTGCCAGCAGCGTAGCGGGGTTTTCCTACAATGAGCAGTTCTTC	CASSVAGFSYNEQFF
TRBV7-2	-	many	TRBJ2-5	TGTGCCAGCAGCCTTGGGGGCCCATCGGAGACCCAGTACTTC	CASSLGGPSETQYF
TRBV7-9	-	few	TRBJ1-2	TGTGCCAGCAGCCCGGCCGGGACGTTCGTCGGGGATGGCTACACCTTC	CASSPAGTFVGDGYTF
TRBV7-3	-	-	TRBJ2-5	TGTGCCAGCAGCCCTTATGGGCAAGAGACCCAGTACTTC	CASSPYGQETQYF
TRBV9	TRBD2	few	TRBJ2-1	TGTGCCAGCAGCCTCGCAGGGACTAGCGGGAGGAAAAATGAGCAGTTCTTC	CASSLAGTSGRKNEQFF
TRBV6-5	-	-	TRBJ2-3	TGTGCCAGCAGACTAGGACTATCCACAGATACGCAGTATTTT	CASRLGLSTDTQYF
TRBV7-9	-	-	TRBJ1-4	TGTGCCAGCAGCTTGGACGGACTGAGGGGAAAACTGTTTTTT	CASSLDGLRGKLFF
TRBV2	-	-	TRBJ1-3	TGTGCCAGCATTAGAGATTCTGGAAACACCATATATTTT	CASIRDSGNTIYF
TRBV7-3	TRBD2	-	TRBJ2-5	TGTGCCAGCAGCAAGACTAGCGGGACGTCCCAAGAGACCCAGTACTTC	CASSKTSGTSQETQYF
TRBV18	-	-	TRBJ1-4	TGTGCCAGCTCACCGACAGGCGTTAATGAAAAACTGTTTTTT	CASSPTGVNEKLFF
TRBV4-1	TRBD1	few	TRBJ2-2	TGCGCCAGCAGCCAAGGGGACAGGAACACCGGGGAGCCGTTTTTT	CASSQGDRNTGEPFF
TRBV4-2	-	few	TRBJ1-2	TGTGCCAGCAGCCAAGCGGATAGAAATGGCTACACCTTC	CASSQADRNGYTF
TRBV2	TRBD1	many	TRBJ2-2	TGTGCCAGCAGGCGTACAGGGGCTGGGGAGCTGTTTTTT	CASRRTGAGELFF
TRBV7-2	-	few	TRBJ2-7	TGTGCCAGCAGCTCGAGGGTTGGCGAGCAGTACTTC	CASSSRVGEQYF
TRBV4-2	TRBD2	-	TRBJ2-2	TGTGCCAGCAGCCAGCCGGGACTAGCAACCACCGCGAACACCGGGGAGCTGTTTTTT	CASSQPGLATTANTGELFF
TRBV4-1	-	many	TRBJ2-1	TGCGCCAGCAGCCAAGTCGATGAGCAGTTCTTC	CASSQVDEQFF
TRBV11-2	TRBD1	few	TRBJ2-4	TGTGCCAGCAGCACAATTCCGACAGGGATAGCCAAAAACATTCAGTACTTC	CASSTIPTGIAKNIQYF
TRBV5-4	TRBD1	-	TRBJ1-1	TGTGCCAGCAGCTTCGGAGGGACAGGGATGAACACTGAAGCTTTCTTT	CASSFGGTGMNTEAFF
TRBV9	-	-	TRBJ2-1	TGTGCCAGCAGCGCGCGGGACTTTAAGAGCTCCTACAATGAGCAGTTCTTC	CASSARDFKSSYNEQFF
TRBV4-3	-	-	TRBJ2-3	TGCGCCAGCAGCCCGGGTCTCGGTGGGAACACAGATACGCAGTATTTT	CASSPGLGGNTDTQYF
TRBV7-2	TRBD1	-	TRBJ1-1	TGTGCCAGCAGCCGTGACAGGGGGCGGACTGAAGCTTTCTTT	CASSRDRGRTEAFF
TRBV5-1	TRBD2	-	TRBJ2-5	TGCGCCAGCCGATCTAGCGGGGCTAACCAAGAGACCCAGTACTTC	CASRSSGANQETQYF
TRBV7-2	-	few	TRBJ2-7	TGTGCCAGCAGCTTAGACAGGTCAAGGCCTACCTACGAGCAGTACTTC	CASSLDRSRPTYEQYF
TRBV6-5	-	-	TRBJ2-5	TGTGCCAGCAGTTACGGCGGTGAGGAGACCCAGTACTTC	CASSYGGEETQYF
TRBV7-2	-	few	TRBJ2-5	TGTGCCAGCAGCTTAATGTCAGGAAAAGGAGAGACCCAGTACTTC	CASSLMSGKGETQYF
TRBV4-1	TRBD1	-	TRBJ1-5	TGCGCCAGCAGCCCCGGAGGACAGGCGATAAATAGCAATCAGCCCCAGCATTTT	CASSPGGQAINSNQPQHF
TRBV6-1	TRBD1	-	TRBJ2-5	TGTGCCACGAACAGGGGCCTCCGGGAGACCCAGTACTTC	CATNRGLRETQYF
TRBV7-9	-	-	TRBJ1-6	TGTGCCAGCAGCCAGGGGACGGGGAATAATTCACCCCTCCACTTT	CASSQGTGNNSPLHF
TRBV27	TRBD1	many	TRBJ2-6	TGTGCCAGCAGAAGACAGGGTACCTCTGGGGCCAACGTCCTGACTTTC	CASRRQGTSGANVLTF
TRBV18	TRBD1	few	TRBJ2-7	TGTGCCAGCTCACCCCGGACAGGCTTCGAGCAGTACTTC	CASSPRTGFEQYF
TRBV4-1	TRBD2	few	TRBJ2-7	TGCGCCAGCAGCCTTAGGGTAGCGGGAGTAGGTGGTCACGAGCAGTACTTC	CASSLRVAGVGGHEQYF
TRBV5-6	-	-	TRBJ1-2	TGTGCCAGCAGCTCCGAACCCTATGGCTACACCTTC	CASSSEPYGYTF
TRBV28	-	few	TRBJ2-1	TGTGCCAGCAGTTTTTCGGGGGGCAAGTTCTTC	CASSFSGGKFF
TRBV7-2	TRBD2	-	TRBJ2-1	TGTGCCAGCAGCTCCGGGACTAGCCCTCTAGATGAGCAGTTCTTC	CASSSGTSPLDEQFF
TRBV27	TRBD1	few	TRBJ2-7	TGTGCCAGCAGTTTATTAGCAGGGGCCCGGGGACAGATTTACGAGCAGTACTTC	CASSLLAGARGQIYEQYF
TRBV11-2	-	few	TRBJ1-5	TGTGCCAGCAGCTACGACACTGAAATCGAGCCCCAGCATTTT	CASSYDTEIEPQHF
TRBV10-3	-	few	TRBJ1-2	TGTGCCATCAGTCCGGATCCTTCTAACTATGGCTACACCTTC	CAISPDPSNYGYTF
TRBV5-1	-	-	TRBJ2-3	TGCGCCAGCAGCTTGGTCGCAGGAACCACAGATACGCAGTATTTT	CASSLVAGTTDTQYF